The 32 T cell receptor beta chains below all came from one sample that was sequenced in a study of HIV-infected children after antiretroviral therapy interruption. Regarding treatment: PENTA 11 planned treatment interruption arm or continuous ART arm. The TCR library was built from RNA with a 3' RACE protocol and unique molecular identifiers. TCRdb passed the 3' RACE reads through MiXCR, listing each CDR3 protein once. The sample records about 89,000 distinct CDR3 sequences, around 6.9% being singletons. The sample was CD45RA+ CD4+ T cells from PBMCs, pooled from several time points, taken from a donor given antiretroviral therapy, either interrupted or continuous. The subset here: naive CD4+ CD45RA+ CD45RO- T cells. Receptors originate from a pool of human donors with HIV.

This clonotype was counted between two and nine times. CDR3: CASSVQDSYEQYF. DNA of the CDR3: TGTGCCAGCAGTGTGCAGGATTCCTACGAGCAGTACTTC. The J gene is TRBJ2-7, the V gene TRBV6-1; the D is unclear. CDR1 MNHNS and CDR2 SASEGT come from the germline V gene. The CDR3 is 13 amino acids. The V end lost 4 bases, the J end lost 1 base, and 8 bases lay between the germline ends.

This clonotype was counted at least ten times. The CDR3 sequence: CASSLIRAGTSTDTQYF. CDR3 nucleotide sequence: TGCGCCAGCAGCTTGATTCGTGCGGGGACTAGCACAGATACGCAGTATTTT. V and J are TRBV5-1 and TRBJ2-3, with D possibly matching TRBD2 (6 bases). The germline V and J ends were trimmed by 1 base and 0 bases, with 15 bases remaining between them. From germline, CDR1 is SGHRS and CDR2 YFSETQ. CDR3 length equals 17 residues.

This clonotype was counted ten times or more. The chain recombines TRBV12-3 or TRBV12-4 with TRBJ2-1, with 7 nucleotides matching TRBD2. This CDR3 region has 15 residues. Germline trimming cut 5 bases from V and 7 bases from J; bases unmatched to any gene: 11. The CDR3, as DNA: TGTGCCAGCAGTCGGGGGGTTCACGAGACGAATGAGCAGTTCTTC. Its protein product is CASSRGVHETNEQFF.

This clonotype was recorded many times. The chain carries TRBV19 and TRBJ2-4; TRBD2 might be the D (6 bases). The CDR3 runs to 18 residues. Germline assignment: CDR1 LNHDA and CDR2 SQIVND (reference sequence). V dropped 6 bases and J dropped 0 bases, with 21 bases sitting between them. As DNA, the CDR3 is TGTGCCAGTAGGAGTGAGGAGCGGAGGGGAATAGCCAAAAACATTCAGTACTTC. Its translation: CASRSEERRGIAKNIQYF.

This clonotype has a count of ten or more. The chain recombines TRBV24-1 with TRBJ2-1, with D perhaps matching TRBD2 (5 bases). V lost 3 bases and J 10 bases, leaving 9 bases between the germline ends. The CDR3 covers 12 residues. Looked up from germline, CDR1 is KGHDR and CDR2 is SFDVKD. Here the CDR3 reads CATSDPGNEQFF. CDR3 coding DNA: TGTGCCACCAGTGATCCCGGGAACGAGCAGTTCTTC.

This clonotype has more than one count but fewer than ten. The genes are TRBV12-3 or TRBV12-4 and TRBJ2-7, with 7 bases aligning to TRBD2. This CDR3 is 15 amino acids long. The V segment lost 3 bases and the J segment 3 bases; nucleotides outside the gene matches: 8. The CDR3 protein is CASSFFPGLVYEQYF. The CDR3 DNA follows: TGTGCCAGCAGTTTCTTCCCTGGACTAGTCTACGAGCAGTACTTC.

This clonotype was detected many times. The chain has TRBV5-1 and TRBJ2-2; either TRBD1 or TRBD2 may supply D (5 bases each). The germline gives CDR1 SGHRS, CDR2 YFSETQ. V was trimmed by 0 bases and J by 4 bases, leaving 13 bases between them. This CDR3 has 16 amino acids. CDR3 sequence: CASSLDPGLLTGELFF. The CDR3, as DNA: TGCGCCAGCAGCTTGGATCCGGGGCTTCTCACCGGGGAGCTGTTTTTT.

This clonotype was found once. This clone may be a read error of a much larger clone one base away. This sequence joins TRBV5-1 and TRBJ1-2; D might be TRBD1 (5 bases). Germline V gene lookup returns CDR1 SGHRS and CDR2 YFSETQ. The length of the CDR3 is 13 residues. In DNA form, the CDR3 reads TGCGTCAGCAGCGTACAGGAAAACTATGGCTACACCTTC. Its protein product is CVSSVQENYGYTF.

The V and J genes are TRBV10-3 and TRBJ2-7, with D hard to call. CDR1 is ENHRY and CDR2 is SYGVKD in the germline V gene. The V end lost 7 bases, the J end lost 4 bases, and 14 bases lay between the germline ends. The CDR3 sequence is 13 residues long. CDR3 nucleotides: TGTGCCATCAAGGAAGGGATGGGGTACGAGCAGTACTTC. This encodes CAIKEGMGYEQYF.

This clonotype was detected a few times. The V call is TRBV19, the J call TRBJ1-6; a weak D match, TRBD1 (5 bases). Trimming took off 6 bases at V and 8 bases at J, with 11 bases between the two ends. The CDR3 contains 13 residues. Germline V CDR1 and CDR2: LNHDA, SQIVND (reference sequence). The CDR3 DNA reads TGTGCCAGTAGCCCGGGGCAATATTCACCCCTCCACTTT. This encodes CASSPGQYSPLHF.

This clonotype is categorized as medium-sized. CDR3 residues: CASTSGLINTEAFF. CDR3 DNA: TGTGCCAGCACCTCAGGGTTGATAAACACTGAAGCTTTCTTT. The V gene is TRBV28, the J gene TRBJ1-1; D possibly corresponds to TRBD1 (5 bases). This CDR3 comprises 14 residues. Germline V gene sequence: CDR1 MDHEN, CDR2 SYDVKM. V lost 7 bases, J lost 2 bases, and 14 bases lay in between.

This clonotype was counted ten times or more. The chain employs TRBV19 and TRBJ1-1; D is possibly TRBD1 (5 bases). CDR1 and CDR2 (germline): LNHDA, SQIVND (reference sequence). With 3 bases removed from V and 5 bases from J, the gap between germline ends came to 10 bases. The CDR3 consists of 13 residues. The CDR3 DNA reads as TGTGCCAGTAGTATTATCAGGGAAACTGAAGCTTTCTTT. It encodes CASSIIRETEAFF.

V is TRBV6-2 or TRBV6-3 and J is TRBJ1-2, with 8 bases aligning to TRBD1. Germline lookup yields CDR1 MNHEY and CDR2 SVGEGT. The CDR3 totals 15 residues. V gave up 2 bases and J gave up 8 bases; unmatched junction bases: 10. The CDR3 sequence is CASSYIRTGMGGYTF. The CDR3 bases are TGTGCCAGCAGTTACATCCGGACAGGGATGGGCGGCTACACCTTC.

This clonotype has a count of ten or more. This chain joins TRBV6-5 and TRBJ2-3, with TRBD2 matching over 7 bases. The CDR3 has 16 residues. The V and J ends lost 0 bases and 4 bases, in that order; junction bases with no gene match: 7. Germline-derived CDR1 and CDR2 are MNHEY and SVGAGI. Here the CDR3 DNA reads TGTGCCAGCAGTTACTCTTTGCTAGCGGCCGCAGATACGCAGTATTTT. This codes for CASSYSLLAAADTQYF.

This clonotype was found many times. The chain links TRBV12-3 or TRBV12-4 to TRBJ1-3; D is perhaps TRBD1 (6 bases). CDR3 length: 14 residues. The V and J ends lost 6 bases and 1 base respectively, with 10 bases between them. In DNA, the CDR3 is TGTGCCAGCAGGGGGAGGGGGTCTGGAAACACCATATATTTT. This sequence encodes CASRGRGSGNTIYF.

This clonotype was seen many times. The chain recombines TRBV5-1 with TRBJ2-7; D not resolved. V was trimmed by 4 bases and J by 1 base, leaving 9 bases between them. This CDR3 has 13 residues. Germline-derived CDR1 and CDR2 are SGHRS and YFSETQ. CDR3 sequence: CASSPEYSYEQYF. Written as DNA, the CDR3 is TGCGCCAGCAGCCCAGAATATTCCTACGAGCAGTACTTC.

Ten or more counts support this clonotype. The V call is TRBV5-5, the J call TRBJ2-1, with a possible D match to TRBD2 (5 bases). CDR1 and CDR2 from the germline V gene are SGHKS and YYEKEE (reference sequence). The CDR3 totals 15 residues. Deletions cut 1 base from V and 1 base from J, with 9 bases between. Written as DNA, the CDR3 is TGTGCCAGCAGCTTGACTAGTCGATCCTACAATGAGCAGTTCTTC. It is translated as CASSLTSRSYNEQFF.

This clonotype was counted at least ten times. The chain couples TRBV25-1 to TRBJ2-7, with a possible D match to TRBD1 (6 bases). Germline CDR1 and CDR2: MGHDK and SYGVNS. This CDR3 has 14 residues. V was trimmed by 7 bases and J by 2 bases, leaving 15 bases between them. The CDR3 DNA reads TGTGCCAGCACAGGACAGAAATTCCCCTACGAGCAGTACTTC. It is translated as CASTGQKFPYEQYF.

This clonotype has a handful of counts. The gene calls are TRBV12-3 or TRBV12-4 and TRBJ1-5, with 8 bases lining up with TRBD1. The J segment lost 7 bases and the V segment lost 4 bases, leaving 6 bases of the junction unmatched. The CDR3 covers 14 residues. The CDR3 spells CASSSSGGMQPQHF. CDR3 in DNA: TGTGCCAGCAGTTCCTCAGGGGGCATGCAGCCCCAGCATTTT.

Ten or more counts support this clonotype. The chain carries TRBV20-1 and TRBJ1-4, with 7 bases identical to TRBD1. With 3 bases clipped from V and 4 bases from J, the junction kept 5 bases outside the gene matches. CDR3 length: 14 residues. The germline gives CDR1 DFQATT, CDR2 SNEGSKA (reference sequence). CDR3 sequence (DNA): TGCAGTGCTAGTCAGGGACAGCTTAATGAAAAACTGTTTTTT. It specifies CSASQGQLNEKLFF.

At least ten counts were recorded for this clonotype. The chain joins TRBV11-2 to TRBJ2-1, with 11 nucleotides matching TRBD2. Germline lookup yields CDR1 SGHAT and CDR2 FQNNGV. Losses at the gene ends were 5 bases for V and 4 bases for J; bases not matched to a gene: 7. The CDR3 is 16 residues long. The CDR3 nucleotides are TGTGCCAGCAGCACCACCGGGACTAGCGGTTACAATGAGCAGTTCTTC. This gives the protein CASSTTGTSGYNEQFF.

The genes are TRBV4-2 and TRBJ2-2, with 11 positions matching TRBD1. Germline assignment: CDR1 LGHNA and CDR2 YNFKEQ. This CDR3 is built from 17 residues. Germline trimming cut 4 bases from V and 6 bases from J; bases unmatched to any gene: 10. CDR3: CASSPYGQGAGSGELFF. The CDR3 region has the DNA TGTGCCAGCAGCCCATACGGACAGGGGGCCGGGTCCGGGGAGCTGTTTTTT.

This clonotype was counted many times. The chain links TRBV5-1 to TRBJ2-2, with TRBD2 identical over 12 bases. CDR1 is SGHRS and CDR2 is YFSETQ in the germline V gene. The CDR3 is 18 amino acids. V lost 4 bases to trimming and J lost 0 bases; unmatched junction nucleotides: 7. The CDR3 loop is CASSAGLAGDANTGELFF. The CDR3 region has the DNA TGCGCCAGCAGCGCGGGACTAGCGGGTGACGCGAACACCGGGGAGCTGTTTTTT.

In this sample, this clonotype turned up a few times. The genes are TRBV27 and TRBJ2-2; D gene ambiguous. CDR3 size: 14 residues. V gave up 7 bases and J gave up 4 bases, with 13 bases separating them. Germline values: CDR1 MNHEY, CDR2 SMNVEV (reference sequence). CDR3 sequence: CASIDLVSTGELFF. The CDR3 DNA reads as TGTGCCAGCATTGATTTAGTGAGCACCGGGGAGCTGTTTTTT.

V usage is TRBV2 and J usage is TRBJ2-3; unclear D gene. This CDR3 comprises 15 residues. Germline lookup yields CDR1 SNHLY and CDR2 FYNNEI. Trimming left V 4 bases short and J 2 bases short, with 13 bases between. The CDR3 region is CASSGHMWYTDTQYF. The CDR3 region has the DNA TGTGCCAGCAGTGGACACATGTGGTACACAGATACGCAGTATTTT.

This clonotype came up a few times. The chain joins TRBV7-3 to TRBJ2-2, with 7 positions matching TRBD2. V trimming: 4 bases; J trimming: 4 bases; junction bases outside the gene matches: 9. The CDR3 extends over 16 amino acids. Germline CDR1 reads SGHTA; CDR2 reads FQGTGA. The CDR3 DNA is TGTGCCAGCAGCTATTCTGGACTAGTAGGCACCGGGGAGCTGTTTTTT. Residues: CASSYSGLVGTGELFF.

The CDR3 loop reads CASSIDGGYTGELFF. As DNA, the CDR3 is TGTGCCAGTAGTATAGATGGGGGCTACACCGGGGAGCTGTTTTTT. The chain carries TRBV19 and TRBJ2-2; D might be TRBD1 (6 bases). The CDR3 runs to 15 residues. Trimming took 0 bases from V and 3 from J, leaving 8 bases between them. Germline CDR1 is LNHDA and CDR2 is SQIVND (reference sequence).

This chain links TRBV5-8 with TRBJ2-4; possibly TRBD2 for D (5 bases). Germline assignment: CDR1 SGHTS and CDR2 YDEGEE. The CDR3 sequence is 14 residues long. V lost 5 bases to trimming and J lost 8 bases, with 17 bases between them. The CDR3 loop is CASRLRWESDIQYF. The CDR3 DNA reads TGTGCCAGCAGACTACGGTGGGAGTCGGACATTCAGTACTTC. The variable domain in full, with the rest retrieved from reference TRBV5-8 and TRBJ2-4, is EAGVTQSPTHLIKTRGQQATLRCSPISGHTSVYWYQQALGLGLQFLLWYDEGEERNRGNFPPRFSGRQFPNYSSELNVNALELEDSALYLCASRLRWESDIQYFGAGTRLSVL.

This clonotype was seen many times. The V and J genes are TRBV7-3 and TRBJ2-5; the D gene is possibly TRBD1 (6 bases). Germline values: CDR1 SGHTA, CDR2 FQGTGA. V lost 2 bases, J lost 4 bases, and 11 bases lay in between. The CDR3 is 14 residues long. The CDR3 loop reads CASSLGPGVETQYF. CDR3 coding DNA: TGTGCCAGCAGCTTAGGGCCAGGGGTAGAGACCCAGTACTTC.

This clonotype was seen ten or more times. CDR3: CATADGPNYGYTF. CDR3 nucleotide sequence: TGCGCCACTGCGGACGGACCAAACTATGGCTACACCTTC. The chain links TRBV5-1 to TRBJ1-2; D remains ambiguous. V was clipped by 9 bases and J by 2 bases, with 14 bases between them. The CDR3 extends over 13 amino acids. The germline CDR1 and CDR2 sequences are SGHRS and YFSETQ. Looking up the rest from reference TRBV5-1 and TRBJ1-2 gives the full variable domain: KAGVTQTPRYLIKTRGQQVTLSCSPISGHRSVSWYQQTPGQGLQFLFEYFSETQRNKGNFPGRFSGRQFSNSRSEMNVSTLELGDSALYLCATADGPNYGYTFGSGTRLTVV.

The V and J genes are TRBV19 and TRBJ2-1; D is perhaps TRBD1 (5 bases). The CDR3 spans 17 residues. Germline V gives CDR1 LNHDA, CDR2 SQIVND (reference sequence). Trimming left V 1 base short and J 4 bases short, with 17 bases between. CDR3 DNA: TGTGCCAGTAGTATAGCTTTCGCAGGGATTGGATACAATGAGCAGTTCTTC. This translates into CASSIAFAGIGYNEQFF.

This clonotype was counted ten times or more. The V and J genes are TRBV10-2 and TRBJ2-7; 7 bases align to TRBD1. The trim removed 8 bases at V and 3 bases at J, leaving 7 bases unmatched. The CDR3 loop spans 13 amino acids. Germline lookup yields CDR1 WSHSY and CDR2 SAAADI. CDR3 DNA sequence: TGCGCCAGCCGACGACAGGGCTACTACGAGCAGTACTTC. Its protein is CASRRQGYYEQYF.